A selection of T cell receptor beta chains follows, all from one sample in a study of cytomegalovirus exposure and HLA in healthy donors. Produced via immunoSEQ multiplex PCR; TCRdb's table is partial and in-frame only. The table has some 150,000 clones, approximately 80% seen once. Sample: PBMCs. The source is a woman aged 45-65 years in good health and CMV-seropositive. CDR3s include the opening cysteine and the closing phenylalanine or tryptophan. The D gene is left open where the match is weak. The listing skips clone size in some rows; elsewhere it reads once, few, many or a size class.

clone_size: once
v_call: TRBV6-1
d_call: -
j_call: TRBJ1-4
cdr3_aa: CASMRGGEKLFF
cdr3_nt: TGTGCCAGCATGAGGGGGGGGGAAAAACTGTTTTTT

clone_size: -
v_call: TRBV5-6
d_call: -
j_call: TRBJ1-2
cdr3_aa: CASSSRGGGYTF
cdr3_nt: TGTGCCAGCAGCTCAAGGGGCGGCGGCTACACCTTC

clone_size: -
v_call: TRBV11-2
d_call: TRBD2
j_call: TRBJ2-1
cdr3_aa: CASSGPGGGSSYNEQFF
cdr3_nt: TGTGCCAGCAGCGGGCCCGGCGGGGGGAGCTCCTACAATGAGCAGTTCTTC

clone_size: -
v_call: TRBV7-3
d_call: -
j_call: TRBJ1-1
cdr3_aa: CASSLAAHTEAFF
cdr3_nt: TGTGCCAGCAGCTTAGCGGCACACACTGAAGCTTTCTTT

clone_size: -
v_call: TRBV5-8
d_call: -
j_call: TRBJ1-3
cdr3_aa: CASSLTGVTNTIYF
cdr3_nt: TGTGCCAGCAGCTTGACGGGTGTCACAAACACCATATATTTT

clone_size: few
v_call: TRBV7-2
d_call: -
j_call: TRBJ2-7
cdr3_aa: CASSPTGNEQYF
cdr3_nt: TGTGCCAGCAGTCCAACAGGCAACGAGCAGTACTTC

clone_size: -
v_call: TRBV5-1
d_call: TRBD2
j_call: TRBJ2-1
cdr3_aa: CASSTASGGSYNEQFF
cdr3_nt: TGCGCCAGCAGCACAGCTAGCGGGGGGTCCTACAATGAGCAGTTCTTC

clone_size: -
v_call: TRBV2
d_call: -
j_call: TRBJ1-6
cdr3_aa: CAGRQSDNSPLHF
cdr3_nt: TGTGCCGGTAGACAGAGTGATAATTCACCCCTCCACTTT

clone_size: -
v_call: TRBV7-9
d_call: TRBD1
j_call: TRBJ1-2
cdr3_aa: CASSLDRGREGYTF
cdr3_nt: TGTGCCAGCAGCTTAGACAGGGGGAGGGAAGGCTACACCTTC

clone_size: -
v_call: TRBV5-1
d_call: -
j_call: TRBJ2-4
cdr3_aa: CASSRQDANIQYF
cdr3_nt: TGCGCCAGCAGCCGACAGGACGCAAACATTCAGTACTTC

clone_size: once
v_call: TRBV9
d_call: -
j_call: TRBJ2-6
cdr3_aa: CASSVGPRGASGANVLTF
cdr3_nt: TGTGCCAGCAGCGTAGGACCCCGGGGTGCCTCTGGGGCCAACGTCCTGACTTTC

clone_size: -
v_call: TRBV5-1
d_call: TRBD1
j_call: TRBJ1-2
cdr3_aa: CASSSAGTGAGYTF
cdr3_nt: TGCGCCAGCAGCTCGGCCGGGACAGGGGCGGGCTACACCTTC

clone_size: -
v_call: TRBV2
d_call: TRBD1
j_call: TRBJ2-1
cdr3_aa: CASGPGGYNEQFF
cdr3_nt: TGTGCCAGCGGACCAGGGGGATACAATGAGCAGTTCTTC

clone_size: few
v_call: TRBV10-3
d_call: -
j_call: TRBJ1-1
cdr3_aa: CASSGGLEAFF
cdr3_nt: TGTGCCAGCAGTGGGGGGCTCGAAGCTTTCTTT

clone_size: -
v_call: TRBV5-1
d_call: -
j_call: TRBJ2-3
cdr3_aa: CASSLGGGGGLSTDTQYF
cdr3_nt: TGCGCCAGCAGCTTGGGCGGGGGCGGGGGCCTCAGCACAGATACGCAGTATTTT

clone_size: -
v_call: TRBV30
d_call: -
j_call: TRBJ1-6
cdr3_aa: CAWSVRQGRGNSPLHF
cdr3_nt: TGTGCCTGGAGTGTACGGCAGGGAAGGGGTAATTCACCCCTCCACTTT

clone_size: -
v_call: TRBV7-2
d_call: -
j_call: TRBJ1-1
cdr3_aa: CASDQTPRGGTEAFF
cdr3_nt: TGTGCCAGCGACCAAACCCCGAGGGGGGGCACTGAAGCTTTCTTT

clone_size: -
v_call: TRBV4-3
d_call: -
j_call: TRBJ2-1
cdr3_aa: CASSQVLASEQFF
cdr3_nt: TGCGCCAGCAGCCAAGTTTTGGCCAGTGAGCAGTTCTTC

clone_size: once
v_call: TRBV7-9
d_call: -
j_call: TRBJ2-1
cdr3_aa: CSSSHDSLEQFF
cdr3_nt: TGTTCCAGCAGCCACGACTCGTTAGAGCAGTTCTTC

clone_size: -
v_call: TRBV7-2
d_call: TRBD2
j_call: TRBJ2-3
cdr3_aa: CASSLAGPGGVDTQYF
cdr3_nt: TGTGCCAGCAGCTTAGCAGGTCCGGGGGGGGTGGATACGCAGTATTTT

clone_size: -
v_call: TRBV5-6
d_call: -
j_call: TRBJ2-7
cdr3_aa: CASCPRGTLYEQYF
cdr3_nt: TGTGCCAGCTGCCCCCGGGGGACTCTATACGAGCAGTACTTC

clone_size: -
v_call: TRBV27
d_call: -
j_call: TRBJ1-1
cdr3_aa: CASSSFGSQGWATEAFF
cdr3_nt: TGTGCCAGCAGTTCATTCGGGTCACAGGGTTGGGCCACTGAAGCTTTCTTT

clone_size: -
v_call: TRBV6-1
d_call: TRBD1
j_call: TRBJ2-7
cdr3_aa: CASSDGQGAFYEQYF
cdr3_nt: TGTGCCAGCAGTGATGGACAGGGGGCTTTCTACGAGCAGTACTTC

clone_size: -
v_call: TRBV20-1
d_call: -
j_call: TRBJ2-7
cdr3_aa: CSATLGAEQYF
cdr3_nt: TGCAGTGCTACTTTGGGGGCCGAGCAGTACTTC

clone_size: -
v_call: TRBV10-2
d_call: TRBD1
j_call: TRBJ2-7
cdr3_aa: CASSDWQGAYEQYF
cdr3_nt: TGCGCCAGCAGTGATTGGCAGGGGGCCTACGAGCAGTACTTC

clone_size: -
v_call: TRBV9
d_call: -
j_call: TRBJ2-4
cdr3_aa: CASSVEADSRLAKNIQYF
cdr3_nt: TGTGCCAGCAGCGTAGAAGCGGACAGCCGACTAGCCAAAAACATTCAGTACTTC

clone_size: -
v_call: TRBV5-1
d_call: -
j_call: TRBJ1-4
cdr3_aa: CASSVTGKEKLFF
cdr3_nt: TGCGCCAGCAGTGTTACAGGGAAAGAAAAACTGTTTTTT

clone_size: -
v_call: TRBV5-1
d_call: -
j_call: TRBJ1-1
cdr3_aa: CASSLRGPGNTEAFF
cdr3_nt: TGCGCCAGCAGCTTGAGAGGGCCGGGGAACACTGAAGCTTTCTTT

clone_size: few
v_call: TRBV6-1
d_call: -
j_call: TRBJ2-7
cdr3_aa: CASSLSGAEQYF
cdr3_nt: TGTGCCAGCAGTCTTTCAGGGGCCGAGCAGTACTTC

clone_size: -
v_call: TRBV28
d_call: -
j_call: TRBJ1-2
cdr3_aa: CASSLVRAPSYGYTF
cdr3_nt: TGTGCCAGCAGTTTGGTGAGGGCGCCGAGCTATGGCTACACCTTC

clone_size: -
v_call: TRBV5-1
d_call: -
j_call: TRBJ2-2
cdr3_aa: CASSLELTQNTGELFF
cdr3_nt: TGCGCCAGCAGCTTGGAACTGACTCAGAACACCGGGGAGCTGTTTTTT

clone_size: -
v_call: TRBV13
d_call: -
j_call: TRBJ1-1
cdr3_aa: CASSSQGIEAFF
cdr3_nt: TGTGCCAGCAGCTCGCAGGGGATTGAAGCTTTCTTT

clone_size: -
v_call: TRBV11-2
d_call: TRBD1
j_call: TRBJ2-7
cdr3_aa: CASSTQGISYEQYF
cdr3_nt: TGTGCCAGCAGCACACAGGGGATCTCCTACGAGCAGTACTTC

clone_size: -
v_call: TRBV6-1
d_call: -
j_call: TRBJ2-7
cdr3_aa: CASSVDRRYEQYF
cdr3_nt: TGTGCCAGCAGTGTTGACAGGAGATACGAGCAGTACTTC

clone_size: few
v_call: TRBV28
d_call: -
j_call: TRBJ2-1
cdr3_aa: CASRVQGLGSYNEQFF
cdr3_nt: TGTGCCAGCAGAGTGCAGGGGTTGGGGTCCTACAATGAGCAGTTCTTC

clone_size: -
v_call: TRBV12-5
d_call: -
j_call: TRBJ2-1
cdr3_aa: CASGLWGLYDEQFF
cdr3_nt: TGTGCTAGTGGTTTGTGGGGACTTTACGATGAGCAGTTCTTC

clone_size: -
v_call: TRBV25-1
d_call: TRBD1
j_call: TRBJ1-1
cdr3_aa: CASSENRGLGYTEAFF
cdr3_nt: TGTGCCAGCAGTGAAAACAGGGGGTTAGGATACACTGAAGCTTTCTTT

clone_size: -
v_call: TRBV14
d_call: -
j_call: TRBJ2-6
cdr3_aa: CASSRQTGGLAF
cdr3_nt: TGTGCCAGCAGCCGCCAGACAGGCGGGCTTGCTTTC

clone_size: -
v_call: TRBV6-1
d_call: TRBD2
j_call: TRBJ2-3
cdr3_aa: CASRTSSDTQYF
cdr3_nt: TGTGCCAGCAGGACTAGCTCCGATACGCAGTATTTT

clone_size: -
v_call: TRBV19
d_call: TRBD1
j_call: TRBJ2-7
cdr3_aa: CASRGQGAREQYF
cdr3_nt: TGTGCCAGCCGGGGACAGGGGGCTCGGGAGCAGTACTTC

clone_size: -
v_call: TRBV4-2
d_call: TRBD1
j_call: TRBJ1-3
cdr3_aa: CASSRYSTGAGNTIYF
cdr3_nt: TGTGCCAGCAGCCGATACTCTACAGGGGCTGGAAACACCATATATTTT

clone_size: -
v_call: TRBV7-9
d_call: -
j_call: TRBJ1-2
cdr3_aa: CASSLSGVRYGYTF
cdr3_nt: TGTGCCAGCAGCTTGTCCGGGGTTCGCTATGGCTACACCTTC

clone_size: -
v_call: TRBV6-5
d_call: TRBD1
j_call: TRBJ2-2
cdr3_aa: CASSYRWTGRAGELFF
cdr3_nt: TGTGCCAGCAGTTACAGATGGACAGGGCGGGCCGGGGAGCTGTTTTTT

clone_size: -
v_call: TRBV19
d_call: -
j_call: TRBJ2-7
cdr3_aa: CASSIYSSSYEQYF
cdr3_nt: TGTGCCAGTAGTATATATTCGAGCTCCTACGAGCAGTACTTC

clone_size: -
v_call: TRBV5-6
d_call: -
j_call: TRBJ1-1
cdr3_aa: CASSLGTPMNTEAFF
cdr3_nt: TGTGCCAGCAGCTTAGGGACACCCATGAACACTGAAGCTTTCTTT

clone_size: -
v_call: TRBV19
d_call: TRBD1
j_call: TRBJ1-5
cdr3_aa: CTSSIGNRGAQPQHF
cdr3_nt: TGTACCAGTAGTATAGGGAACAGGGGAGCTCAGCCCCAGCATTTT

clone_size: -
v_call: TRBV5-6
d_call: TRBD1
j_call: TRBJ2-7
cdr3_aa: CASINTGQGAYEQYF
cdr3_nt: TGTGCCAGCATCAACACGGGACAGGGGGCCTACGAGCAGTACTTC

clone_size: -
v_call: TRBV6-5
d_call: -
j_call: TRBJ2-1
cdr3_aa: CASNSGPVQFF
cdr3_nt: TGTGCCAGCAATTCAGGGCCGGTGCAGTTCTTC

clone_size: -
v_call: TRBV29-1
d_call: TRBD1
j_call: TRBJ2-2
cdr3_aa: CSVEVVFGQGNTGELFF
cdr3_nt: TGCAGCGTTGAAGTGGTATTCGGACAGGGGAACACCGGGGAGCTGTTTTTT

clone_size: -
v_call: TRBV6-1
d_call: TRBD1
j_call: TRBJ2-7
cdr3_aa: CASSEPGGGYEQYF
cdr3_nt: TGTGCCAGCAGTGAGCCAGGGGGTGGCTACGAGCAGTACTTC

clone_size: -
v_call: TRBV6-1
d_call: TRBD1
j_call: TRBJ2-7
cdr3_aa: CASKPGQGYEQYF
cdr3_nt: TGTGCCAGCAAGCCGGGACAGGGCTACGAGCAGTACTTC

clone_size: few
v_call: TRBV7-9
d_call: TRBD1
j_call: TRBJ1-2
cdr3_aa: CASSLEGGTGYGYTF
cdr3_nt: TGTGCCAGCAGCTTAGAAGGGGGGACAGGCTATGGCTACACCTTC

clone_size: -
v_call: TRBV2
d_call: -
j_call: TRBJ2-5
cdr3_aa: CASSEVFLRGETQYF
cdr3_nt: TGTGCCAGCAGTGAAGTGTTTCTAAGGGGAGAGACCCAGTACTTC

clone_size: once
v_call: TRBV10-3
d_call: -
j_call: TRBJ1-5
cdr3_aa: CAISQGYSNQPQHF
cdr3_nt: TGTGCCATCAGTCAGGGTTATAGCAATCAGCCCCAGCATTTT

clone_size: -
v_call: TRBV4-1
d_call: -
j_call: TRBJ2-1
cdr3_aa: CASSQDPPWSEQFF
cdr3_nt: TGCGCCAGCAGCCAAGATCCCCCTTGGAGTGAGCAGTTCTTC

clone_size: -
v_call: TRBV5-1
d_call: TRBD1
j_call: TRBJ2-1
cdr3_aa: CASSSGQGGLGEQFF
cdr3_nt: TGCGCCAGCAGCTCGGGACAGGGAGGTTTAGGAGAGCAGTTCTTC

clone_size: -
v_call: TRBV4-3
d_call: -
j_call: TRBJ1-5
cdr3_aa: CASSPRHGVNQPQHF
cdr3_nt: TGCGCCAGCAGCCCCCGCCACGGGGTGAATCAGCCCCAGCATTTT

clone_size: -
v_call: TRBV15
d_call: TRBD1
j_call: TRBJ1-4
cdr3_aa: CATSSGDRGSTNEKLFF
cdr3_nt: TGTGCCACCAGCAGTGGGGACAGGGGGTCAACTAATGAAAAACTGTTTTTT

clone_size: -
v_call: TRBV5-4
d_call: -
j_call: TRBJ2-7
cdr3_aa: CASSVGKGLSYEQYF
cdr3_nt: TGTGCCAGCAGCGTTGGGAAGGGACTCTCCTACGAGCAGTACTTC

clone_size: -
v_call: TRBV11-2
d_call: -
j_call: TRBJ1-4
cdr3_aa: CASSQGGEKLFF
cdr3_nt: TGTGCCAGCAGCCAGGGTGGAGAAAAACTGTTTTTT